This paragraph reports one TCR beta chain. Its specificity is unknown. On sorted subsets, replicate PCRs used about 0.2 ug DNA, or tens of thousands of T cell genomes. Repertoires were generated with immunoSEQ multiplex PCR, while TCRdb's copy carries only in-frame clones and drops some. This sample has roughly 1.5 million clones, with 95% to 99% found just once. The length of the CDR3 is 15 residues. Germline trimming cut 2 bases from V and 3 bases from J; bases unmatched to any gene: 7. CDR1 is SGHTA, CDR2 FQGTGA, per germline. This sample is part of a study of shared clonotypes between healthy human individuals. Overall study: There were three CD4 naive, three CD4 memory, two CD8 naive and one CD8 memory plates per donor. Study findings and constraints: Estimated richness was generally greater in naive than memory subsets.

Adult donors, all healthy and HIV-negative, had no recent acute infections or vaccinations. The TCR originated in a man younger than 40 in good health. The sequenced material came from naive CD4+ T cells sorted from blood. Subset: CD45RA+ positively selected. J is TRBJ2-7 and V is TRBV7-3; TRBD2 agrees at 7 bases. The CDR3, as DNA: TGTGCCAGCAGCTTAGGGGGAGGGCCTATCTACGAGCAGTACTTC. Its translation is CASSLGGGPIYEQYF.